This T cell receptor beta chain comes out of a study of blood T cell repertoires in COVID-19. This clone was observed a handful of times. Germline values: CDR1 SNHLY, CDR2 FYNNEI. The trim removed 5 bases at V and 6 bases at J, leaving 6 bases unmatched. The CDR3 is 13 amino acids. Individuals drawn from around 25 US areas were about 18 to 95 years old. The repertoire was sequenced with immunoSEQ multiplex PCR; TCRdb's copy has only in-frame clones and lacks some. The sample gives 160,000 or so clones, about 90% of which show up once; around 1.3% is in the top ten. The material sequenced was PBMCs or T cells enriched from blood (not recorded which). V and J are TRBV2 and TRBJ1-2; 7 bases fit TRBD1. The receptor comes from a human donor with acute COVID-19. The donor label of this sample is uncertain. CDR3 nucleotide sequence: TGTGCCAGCAGTTATACAGGGGTGAATGGCTACACCTTC. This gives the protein CASSYTGVNGYTF. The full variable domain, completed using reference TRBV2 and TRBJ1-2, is EPEVTQTPSHQVTQMGQEVILRCVPISNHLYFYWYRQILGQKVEFLVSFYNNEISEKSEIFDDQFSVERPDGSNFTLKIRSTKLEDSAMYFCASSYTGVNGYTFGSGTRLTVV.